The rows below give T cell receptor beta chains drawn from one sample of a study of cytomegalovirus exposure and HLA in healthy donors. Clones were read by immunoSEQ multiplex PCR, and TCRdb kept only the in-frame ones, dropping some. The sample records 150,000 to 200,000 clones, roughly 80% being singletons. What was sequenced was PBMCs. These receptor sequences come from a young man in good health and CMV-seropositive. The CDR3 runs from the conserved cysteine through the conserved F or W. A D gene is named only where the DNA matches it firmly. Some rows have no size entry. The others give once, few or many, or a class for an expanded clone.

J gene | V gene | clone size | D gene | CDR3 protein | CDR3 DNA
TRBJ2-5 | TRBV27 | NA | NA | CATGQETQYF | TGTGCCACGGGCCAAGAGACCCAGTACTTC
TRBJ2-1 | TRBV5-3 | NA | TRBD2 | CARSGMIAGPPKDEQFF | TGTGCCAGAAGCGGAATGATAGCGGGCCCCCCGAAGGATGAGCAGTTCTTC
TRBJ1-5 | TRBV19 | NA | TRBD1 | CASSLRSGTGGNQPQHF | TGTGCCAGTAGCCTCCGTTCCGGGACAGGGGGCAATCAGCCCCAGCATTTT
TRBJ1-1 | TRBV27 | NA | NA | CASRDSLNTEAFF | TGTGCCAGCAGGGACAGCCTAAACACTGAAGCTTTCTTT
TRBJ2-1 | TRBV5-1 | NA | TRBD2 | CASSIIAGASDEQFF | TGCGCCAGCAGCATCATAGCGGGAGCGTCCGATGAGCAGTTCTTC
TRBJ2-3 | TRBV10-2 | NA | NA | CASRLEGSSDTDTQYF | TGCGCCAGCCGGCTGGAGGGAAGTTCAGACACAGATACGCAGTATTTT
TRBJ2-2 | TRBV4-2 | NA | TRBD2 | CASSQARLAGGTELFF | TGTGCCAGCAGCCAAGCCAGACTAGCGGGAGGGACGGAGCTGTTTTTT
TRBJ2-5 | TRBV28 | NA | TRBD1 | CASSLPQGAGETQYF | TGTGCCAGCAGTCTACCTCAGGGGGCCGGCGAGACCCAGTACTTC
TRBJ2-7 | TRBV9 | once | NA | CASSVGPGNEQYF | TGTGCCAGCAGCGTAGGGCCAGGGAACGAGCAGTACTTC
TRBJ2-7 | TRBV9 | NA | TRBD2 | CASSVEGTSGTAYEQYF | TGTGCCAGCAGCGTAGAAGGGACTAGCGGGACCGCCTACGAGCAGTACTTC
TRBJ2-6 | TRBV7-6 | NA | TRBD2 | CASSLLAGTSGANVLTF | TGTGCCAGCAGCCTACTAGCGGGAACGTCTGGGGCCAACGTCCTGACTTTC
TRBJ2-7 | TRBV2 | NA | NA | CASSEGGRRPGEQYF | TGTGCCAGCAGTGAGGGGGGGCGGCGGCCTGGCGAGCAGTACTTC
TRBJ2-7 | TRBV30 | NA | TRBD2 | CAWQRLAGAEQYF | TGTGCCTGGCAACGGCTAGCGGGAGCCGAGCAGTACTTC
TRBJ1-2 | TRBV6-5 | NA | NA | CASSYSTGERGYTF | TGTGCCAGCAGTTACTCGACGGGGGAGCGAGGCTACACCTTC
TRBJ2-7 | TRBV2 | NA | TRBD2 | CASRGLAGASGEQYF | TGTGCCAGCAGGGGACTAGCGGGAGCCTCGGGCGAGCAGTACTTC